A selection of T cell receptor beta chains follows, all from one sample in a study of blood T cell repertoires in COVID-19. Using immunoSEQ multiplex PCR, the repertoire was profiled, and TCRdb retains in-frame clones only, with some absent. The sample records about 190,000 clones, 70% to 80% being singletons. The sequenced material came from peripheral blood. The source of these receptors is a man aged 50-59 years who had recovered from COVID-19. Each CDR3 is given with its conserved first and last residue. D genes are given only for firm matches. For some rows the clone size is stated as once, few or many, or as a class when expanded; others skip it.

>TRBV5-4|TRBJ2-7|-|-
TGTGCCAGCAGCTCTGCGGGGGCCCCCTACGAGCAGTACTTC
CASSSAGAPYEQYF
>TRBV5-6|TRBJ2-5|-|once
TGTGCCAGCAGCTTTTCGGCAGGGAGGGAGACCCAGTACTTC
CASSFSAGRETQYF
>TRBV5-5|TRBJ2-1|TRBD2|-
TGTGCCAGCAGCTTGGGTATCGCGGGAGGGCCAAGTTCCTACAATGAGCAGTTCTTC
CASSLGIAGGPSSYNEQFF
>TRBV5-5|TRBJ2-7|-|-
TGTGCCAGCAGCTTGGGTTCGCAGGTGGCCTACGAGCAGTACTTC
CASSLGSQVAYEQYF
>TRBV9|TRBJ1-5|-|-
TGTGCCAGCAGCACAGATTATAGCAATCAGCCCCAGCATTTT
CASSTDYSNQPQHF
>TRBV12-5|TRBJ2-2|TRBD2|-
TGTGCTAGTGGTTTGACACTAGCGGGAGTTACCGGGGAGCTGTTTTTT
CASGLTLAGVTGELFF
>TRBV5-3|TRBJ2-7|TRBD2|few
TGTGCCAGAAGTTTGGCTAGCGGGAGTTACGAGCAGTACTTC
CARSLASGSYEQYF
>TRBV3-1/TRBV3-2|TRBJ1-2|-|-
TGTGCCAGCAGCCAAGGGTACAGGGTTGGCTACACCTTC
CASSQGYRVGYTF
>TRBV11-2|TRBJ1-1|-|few
TGTGCCAGCAGCTTAGATCCAGGGTTAAATGTTGTGGCTTTCTTT
CASSLDPGLNVVAFF
>TRBV10-2|TRBJ2-7|TRBD2|-
TGCGCCAGCAGTACCGGGACTAGCGGCTACGAGCAGTACTTC
CASSTGTSGYEQYF
>TRBV4-3|TRBJ2-1|TRBD2|-
TGCGCCAGCAGCCACCTAGCGGGAGGTTACAATGAGCAGTTCTTC
CASSHLAGGYNEQFF
>TRBV5-1|TRBJ1-2|-|-
TGCGCCAGCAGCTTGTCAGTTGGAGGGAACTATGGCTACACCTTC
CASSLSVGGNYGYTF
>TRBV30|TRBJ2-2|TRBD2|-
TGTGCCTGGGATGGTAGCGGGAGCGGTGGGGAGCTGTTTTTT
CAWDGSGSGGELFF
>TRBV28|TRBJ1-1|-|-
TGTGCCAGCAGTCCGCTCGGGGGGCACTCTAACACTGAAGCTTTCTTT
CASSPLGGHSNTEAFF
>TRBV6-2/TRBV6-3|TRBJ1-3|-|-
TGTGCCAGCAGTGAGAGGAGCGCCTTCTCTGGAAACACCATATATTTT
CASSERSAFSGNTIYF
>TRBV18|TRBJ2-2|TRBD2|-
TGTGCCAGCTCTCTTTCTCAGGCGGGAGTTCGGACCGGGGAGCTGTTTTTT
CASSLSQAGVRTGELFF
>TRBV7-9|TRBJ1-2|-|once
TGTGCCAGCAGCTTAGTCCCTACCTATGGCTACACCTTC
CASSLVPTYGYTF